The sequence of this TCR beta chain was determined in a study of spatial heterogeneity in lung cancer. In this sample, this clonotype turned up a few times. Time point in this sample: blood at routine non-recurrence follow-up after resection. Every cDNA TCR molecule received its own unique molecular identifier. TCRdb used MiXCR to reprocess the 5' RACE reads, holding one entry per CDR3 protein. The sample shows 110,000 or so distinct CDR3 sequences, under 14% of them seen only once. The CDR3 spans 15 residues. Germline values: CDR1 MNHEY, CDR2 SMNVEV (reference sequence). Between the trimmed V and J ends, which lost 0 bases and 2 bases, there was a span of 10 bases.

The receptor comes from a female donor with early-stage non-small cell lung cancer. The source was PBMCs, collected at follow-up. J is TRBJ1-1 and V is TRBV27; D perhaps matches TRBD1 (6 bases). The CDR3 loop is CASSLSRTVNTEAFF. CDR3 nucleotide sequence: TGTGCCAGCAGTTTATCCCGGACAGTTAACACTGAAGCTTTCTTT.